This TCR beta chain was found in a study of cytotoxic CD8 clonotypes in ibrutinib-treated CLL. Study overall: Patients: over 9 relapsed/refractory, roughly 15 treatment-naive, 17 IGHV unmutated. After a median of around six years, some 14 patients stayed remitted and roughly 12 progressed; responses had been partial in about 24 and complete in 2. After a median roughly 12 months on treatment (6 to 36), response samples were drawn.

Points from the study as a whole: An increase in clonality occurred at ibrutinib response, followed by a return toward baseline at progression.

This CDR3 has 16 amino acids. Germline loops: CDR1 LGHNA, CDR2 YNFKEQ. The V gene end was trimmed by 4 bases and the J gene end by 3 bases; junction bases not matched to a gene: 4. Clones were sequenced by immunoSEQ multiplex PCR, and TCRdb holds only the in-frame ones, with some missing. In the table there are tens of thousands of clones, approximately 82% of which are singletons. A note on this clone: Its antigen is unidentified.

The chain uses TRBV4-2 and TRBJ2-2; TRBD2 agrees at 11 bases. The sample here was PBMCs, taken after 24 months of ibrutinib treatment. The receptor was derived from a human donor with chronic lymphocytic leukemia. CDR3 nucleotides: TGTGCCAGCAGCCCTATGACTAGCGGGGACACCGGGGAGCTGTTTTTT. Protein sequence: CASSPMTSGDTGELFF.